Listed below are T cell receptor beta chains from one sample, sequenced in a study of shared clonotypes between healthy human individuals. Sequenced by immunoSEQ multiplex PCR; TCRdb stores in-frame clones only, minus some. The sample has hundreds of thousands of clones; 96% are singletons. The specimen was naive CD4+ T cells sorted from blood. The receptor source for this set is a young woman in good health. Each CDR3 is given with its conserved first and last residue. The D gene is left open where the match is weak.

cdr3_aa: CASSLGALLDTQYF
cdr3_nt: TGTGCCAGCAGCCTAGGCGCCCTCCTAGATACGCAGTATTTT
d_call: NA
v_call: TRBV11-1
j_call: TRBJ2-3

cdr3_aa: CASSPEGGPQQYF
cdr3_nt: TGTGCCAGCTCACCGGAGGGAGGACCCCAGCAGTACTTC
d_call: NA
v_call: TRBV18
j_call: TRBJ2-7

cdr3_aa: CASSLGFRDILYEQYF
cdr3_nt: TGTGCCAGCAGCTTGGGTTTTCGGGACATCCTCTACGAGCAGTACTTC
d_call: NA
v_call: TRBV5-4
j_call: TRBJ2-7

cdr3_aa: CASKPLLGALTGELFF
cdr3_nt: TGCGCCAGCAAGCCCCTCCTGGGGGCGCTTACCGGGGAGCTGTTTTTT
d_call: NA
v_call: TRBV5-1
j_call: TRBJ2-2

cdr3_aa: CASSIMGGVGSTDTQYF
cdr3_nt: TGTGCCAGTAGTATTATGGGCGGAGTTGGGAGCACAGATACGCAGTATTTT
d_call: NA
v_call: TRBV19
j_call: TRBJ2-3

cdr3_aa: CASSPGESEQPQHF
cdr3_nt: TGTGCCAGCTCACCTGGGGAGTCGGAGCAGCCCCAGCATTTT
d_call: NA
v_call: TRBV18
j_call: TRBJ1-5

cdr3_aa: CASSPPPHSGANVLTF
cdr3_nt: TGTGCCAGCTCACCACCGCCCCACTCTGGGGCCAACGTCCTGACTTTC
d_call: NA
v_call: TRBV18
j_call: TRBJ2-6

cdr3_aa: CASKLGESSYGYTF
cdr3_nt: TGTGCCAGCAAGCTAGGGGAAAGTAGCTATGGCTACACCTTC
d_call: NA
v_call: TRBV28
j_call: TRBJ1-2

cdr3_aa: CASSFWDRDRIDSPLHF
cdr3_nt: TGTGCCAGCAGCTTCTGGGATAGAGACAGAATCGATTCACCCCTCCACTTT
d_call: NA
v_call: TRBV11-3
j_call: TRBJ1-6

cdr3_aa: CASSSGRTSGIWETQYF
cdr3_nt: TGTGCCAGCAGTTCAGGCCGGACTAGCGGGATATGGGAGACCCAGTACTTC
d_call: TRBD2
v_call: TRBV28
j_call: TRBJ2-5

cdr3_aa: CASSESPGQGRPSNQPQHF
cdr3_nt: TGTGCCAGCAGTGAGTCCCCGGGACAGGGAAGGCCTAGCAATCAGCCCCAGCATTTT
d_call: TRBD1
v_call: TRBV6-4
j_call: TRBJ1-5

cdr3_aa: CASSWGLGGSTDTQYF
cdr3_nt: TGTGCCAGCAGCTGGGGGCTAGGCGGGAGCACAGATACGCAGTATTTT
d_call: NA
v_call: TRBV7-2
j_call: TRBJ2-3